This TCR beta chain was profiled in a study of patients and donors after allogeneic stem cell transplantation. TCRdb passed the RT-PCR reads through MiXCR, listing each CDR3 protein once. The sample shows about 410,000 distinct CDR3 sequences, 16% of them seen only once. This clonotype showed up just a few times. The source is a human donor who was either an allogeneic HSCT recipient or a stem cell or donor lymphocyte infusion donor (not recorded which). It is not recorded whose cells these are; they may come from a transplant donor. Sequenced material: blood, either unsorted or a sorted T cell fraction (not recorded which).

CDR3 amino acids: CSATIQGLRAGELFF. The DNA for the CDR3 is TGCAGTGCTACGATACAGGGGCTGCGGGCCGGGGAGCTGTTTTTT. V usage is TRBV20-1 and J usage is TRBJ2-2; 7 bases align to TRBD1. CDR3 size: 15 residues. V lost 4 bases and J lost 6; bases outside the gene matches: 11. Germline CDR1 is DFQATT and CDR2 is SNEGSKA (reference sequence).